This T cell receptor (beta chain) was captured by sequencing in a study of cytotoxic CD8 clonotypes in ibrutinib-treated CLL. Sequencing used immunoSEQ multiplex PCR; TCRdb keeps in-frame clones, though not all of them. Among 15,000 or so clones listed, about 70% were seen once. The origin of this receptor is a human donor with chronic lymphocytic leukemia. This specimen consisted of PBMCs, obtained before ibrutinib treatment.

The CDR3 spells CASSLAGLGANVLTF. For the CDR3, the DNA is TGTGCCAGCAGCTTGGCGGGGCTTGGGGCCAACGTCCTGACTTTC. This rearrangement joins TRBV5-4 to TRBJ2-6; D may match TRBD1 or TRBD2 (5 bases each). Germline CDR1 reads SGHNT; CDR2 reads YYREEE (reference sequence). Between the trimmed V and J ends, which lost 0 bases and 3 bases, there was a span of 7 bases. This CDR3 has 15 amino acids.